Listed below are T cell receptor beta chains from one sample, sequenced in a study of T cells in Graves' hyperthyroidism and ophthalmopathy. TCRdb recomputed calls from the multiplex PCR reads with MiXCR, one row per CDR3 protein. The sample lists about 710,000 distinct CDR3 sequences, 16% occurring once. The sample taken for sequencing was blood. Every receptor here comes from a man aged 18 to 29 with Graves' hyperthyroidism. Both conserved end residues are part of each CDR3. The order of the fields is J gene, clone size, D gene, V gene, CDR3 protein, CDR3 DNA. The D gene is left open where the match is weak. Only some rows state a clone size, as once, few, many or a class for expanded clones.

TRBJ2-1 many . TRBV29-1 CSVEETTGNEQFF TGCAGCGTTGAGGAGACTACCGGGAATGAGCAGTTCTTC
TRBJ2-7 few . TRBV28 CASSLFLGSTYEQYF TGTGCCAGCAGTTTATTCCTGGGCAGCACCTACGAGCAGTACTTC
TRBJ1-2 . TRBD1 TRBV6-2/TRBV6-3 CASLQGLEYGYTF TGTGCCAGTCTACAGGGGTTGGAGTATGGCTACACCTTC
TRBJ2-7 . . TRBV12-3/TRBV12-4 CASSLKGYGQYF TGTGCCAGCAGTTTAAAAGGGTACGGGCAGTACTTC
TRBJ2-3 . . TRBV19 CASSIGLTVTDTQYF TGTGCCAGTAGTATTGGGCTAACCGTCACAGATACGCAGTATTTT
TRBJ1-2 many . TRBV12-3/TRBV12-4 CASSFWRNYGYTF TGTGCCAGCAGTTTCTGGAGGAACTATGGCTACACCTTC
TRBJ2-3 many . TRBV20-1 CSARDPFRRADTQYF TGCAGTGCTAGAGACCCGTTCCGTCGGGCGGATACGCAGTATTTT
TRBJ2-7 few . TRBV19 CASRSVMGSYEQYF TGTGCCAGTAGGTCGGTCATGGGTTCCTACGAGCAGTACTTC
TRBJ2-5 few . TRBV5-1 CASSLIQRETQYF TGCGCCAGCAGCTTGATTCAGAGAGAGACCCAGTACTTC
TRBJ2-7 many TRBD1 TRBV28 CASSSPGQGFHEQYF TGTGCCAGCAGTTCCCCGGGACAGGGGTTCCACGAGCAGTACTTC
TRBJ2-3 . TRBD2 TRBV20-1 CSAVLSIAGGPDTQYF TGCAGTGCCGTTTTGAGTATAGCGGGAGGCCCAGATACGCAGTATTTT
TRBJ2-7 . . TRBV9 CASSVEEGVYEQYF TGTGCCAGCAGCGTAGAAGAAGGAGTCTACGAGCAGTACTTC
TRBJ2-1 many TRBD2 TRBV2 CASTAGVPNEQFF TGTGCCAGCACAGCGGGAGTCCCCAATGAGCAGTTCTTC
TRBJ2-1 few TRBD1 TRBV27 CASSFLTQGEGRDEQFF TGTGCCAGCAGTTTCCTAACACAGGGGGAAGGCAGGGATGAGCAGTTCTTC
TRBJ2-5 few TRBD1 TRBV7-2 CASSLGQGAFGETQYF TGTGCCAGCAGCCTCGGACAGGGGGCGTTTGGGGAGACCCAGTACTTC
TRBJ2-2 . . TRBV11-2 CASGLRGTGELFF TGTGCCAGCGGGCTCCGGGGGACCGGGGAGCTGTTTTTT
TRBJ2-1 . . TRBV20-1 CSARGPQTNEQFF TGCAGTGCTAGAGGTCCACAGACTAATGAGCAGTTCTTC
TRBJ2-7 . . TRBV28 CASSLGGAESYEQYF TGTGCCAGCAGTTTGGGGGGCGCAGAATCCTACGAGCAGTACTTC
TRBJ1-1 many . TRBV28 CASSPATVNTEAFF TGTGCCAGCAGCCCCGCCACAGTGAACACTGAAGCTTTCTTT
TRBJ2-3 . TRBD2 TRBV7-2 CASSTTSALTDTQYF TGTGCCAGCAGCACTACTAGCGCCCTCACAGATACGCAGTATTTT
TRBJ2-7 many TRBD2 TRBV2 CASHEKAGGPDEQYF TGTGCCAGTCACGAAAAGGCGGGAGGGCCGGACGAGCAGTACTTC
TRBJ2-6 . TRBD2 TRBV9 CASSGGTSGSRWANVLTF TGTGCCAGCAGCGGCGGGACTAGCGGGTCGCGGTGGGCCAACGTCCTGACTTTC
TRBJ1-5 few . TRBV5-1 CASSPTGPSNQPQHF TGCGCCAGCAGCCCGACAGGTCCTAGCAATCAGCCCCAGCATTTT
TRBJ1-1 many . TRBV7-9 CASSLGVGAQDTEAFF TGTGCCAGCAGCTTAGGCGTGGGGGCCCAGGACACTGAAGCTTTCTTT